Below, one TCR beta chain is given with its context. Its specificity is unknown. This sample stems from a study of identical twins. Study conclusions and caveats: Monozygotic twins shared more out-of-frame TCR alpha than recombination models predicted. Partial confounding of zero-insertion analyses by invariant MAIT and iNKT cells was possible. Twin-shared out-of-frame alpha sequences were enriched for low generation probability.

Donors were all healthy Caucasians. TCRdb re-derived calls from the 5' RACE reads in MiXCR, one entry per CDR3 protein. The sample has about 700,000 distinct CDR3 sequences; approximately 6% are singletons. The CDR3 runs 16 residues. V was shortened by 6 bases and J by 1 base, with 21 bases between the two germline ends. CDR1 SQVTM and CDR2 ANQGSEA come from the germline V gene. This clonotype was sampled from a man younger than 35 in good health. Sequences were obtained from naive T cells sorted from blood. The V gene is TRBV29-1, the J gene TRBJ2-5; tentative D call: TRBD2 (6 bases). CDR3 sequence: CSVLLPPGLTQETQYF. Here the CDR3 DNA reads TGCAGCGTCCTTCTCCCCCCGGGACTGACCCAAGAGACCCAGTACTTC.